This T cell receptor (beta chain) was identified during a study of T cell responses to AZD1222 COVID-19 vaccine. V lost 0 bases, J lost 1 base, and 9 bases lay in between. Germline-derived CDR1 and CDR2 are LGHNA and YSLEER. This CDR3 region has 16 residues. As regards this clone: Its antigen is still unknown.

Overall study findings and caveats: Donors, mostly white British, included more females; clonal diversity was possibly underestimated. Only a handful of people who got AZD1222 tested seropositive at baseline.

Repertoires were generated with immunoSEQ multiplex PCR, while TCRdb's copy carries only in-frame clones and drops some. The top ten hold around 3.6% of the sample, which has 110,000 to 150,000 clones, about nine tenths seen once. The clonotype was recovered from an adult in good health. Sequences were derived from peripheral blood, sampled on day 0 of AZD1222 vaccination. The chain is built from TRBV4-3 and TRBJ2-2; D is uncertain. CDR3 in DNA: TGCGCCAGCAGCCAAGATGTAGCAGGGAACACCGGGGAGCTGTTTTTT. Its protein is CASSQDVAGNTGELFF.